The T cell receptor (beta chain) under discussion was sequenced for a study of beta chain features in type 1 diabetes. General study points: There was a moderate but significant shortening of TCRB CDR3s in all four CD4+ subsets of Type 1 diabetes patients. Individuals with type 1 diabetes displayed fewer insertions and more deletions at VDJ junctions.

Every isolated RNA sample was fully reverse transcribed, so sequencing captured expressed TCRB transcripts. Produced via immunoSEQ multiplex PCR; TCRdb's table is partial and in-frame only. The sample lists more than 250,000 clones, about 15% occurring once. This CDR3 has 15 amino acids. Trimming took 3 bases from V and 1 from J, leaving 11 bases between them. Per germline, CDR1 SGHTA and CDR2 FQGNSA. As regards this clone: What it binds is not known.

The receptor's source is a man younger than 35 with type 1 diabetes. V usage is TRBV7-2 and J usage is TRBJ2-3, with a tentative D call TRBD2 (6 bases). Sequenced: naive CD4+ T cells from blood. The CDR3 DNA is TGTGCCAGCAGCTTTGCGGGGATGGGCACAGATACGCAGTATTTT. This codes for CASSFAGMGTDTQYF.